These T cell receptor beta chains were read from a single sample in a study of T cell repertoires in cytomegalovirus infection. A single record per CDR3 protein comes from TCRdb applying MiXCR to the reads. This table holds over 90,000 distinct CDR3 sequences, 16% found once. The sequenced sample consisted of PBMCs. The receptor source for this set is a human donor in good health (CMV status not recorded). Some clones in this sample may be carry-over from other donors' samples. CDR3s include the opening cysteine and the closing phenylalanine or tryptophan. The D gene is left open where the match is weak. Part of the rows lack a size; the others show once, few, many or a class for expanded clones.

J	D	length	size	V	DNA	CDR3
TRBJ2-7	.	14	.	TRBV6-1	TGTGCCAGCAGAGCCAGGGTTGTCACCTACGAGCAGTACTTC	CASRARVVTYEQYF
TRBJ2-5	.	14	.	TRBV5-3	TGTGCCAGCAGCGCTATGGACAGTATAGAGACCCAGTACTTC	CASSAMDSIETQYF
TRBJ1-1	.	14	many	TRBV7-2	TGTGCCAGCAGCCCCATCTTTCAGGGCGCTGAAGCTTTCTTT	CASSPIFQGAEAFF
TRBJ1-3	.	13	few	TRBV6-2/TRBV6-3	TGTGCCAGCAGTTACTCCCCCGGAAACACCATATATTTT	CASSYSPGNTIYF
TRBJ1-2	.	13	.	TRBV14	TGTGCCAGCAGCCAACACCAGACGAATGGCTACACCTTC	CASSQHQTNGYTF
TRBJ2-2	TRBD2	13	.	TRBV2	TGTGCCAGCAGAGATAGCGGGACCGGGGAGCTGTTTTTT	CASRDSGTGELFF
TRBJ2-7	.	13	.	TRBV20-1	TGCAGTGCGCCCCGGGACCTTCACTACGAGCAGTACTTC	CSAPRDLHYEQYF
TRBJ2-7	TRBD1	14	many	TRBV7-2	TGTGCCAGCAGCTTAGGCAGGGGGCCCTACGAGCAGTACTTC	CASSLGRGPYEQYF
TRBJ1-2	.	12	.	TRBV23-1	TGCGCCAGCAGTCAAAATCTTTATGGCTACACCTTC	CASSQNLYGYTF
TRBJ1-6	.	15	many	TRBV12-3/TRBV12-4	TGTGCCAGCAGTTTCGGTCCTACGGGTTATTCACCCCTCCACTTT	CASSFGPTGYSPLHF
TRBJ1-4	.	14	many	TRBV12-3/TRBV12-4	TGTGCCAGCAGTTTTGGGAATAACCTCCCCGAACTGTTTTTT	CASSFGNNLPELFF
TRBJ2-7	TRBD1	16	.	TRBV12-3/TRBV12-4	TGTGCCAGCACCGAAGCCGGGACAGGGCGAACCCCCGGGCAGTACTTC	CASTEAGTGRTPGQYF
TRBJ2-7	TRBD2	16	few	TRBV7-2	TGTGCCAGCAGCTTAGGACTAGCGGGGGGGAACTACGAGCAGTACTTC	CASSLGLAGGNYEQYF
TRBJ2-7	TRBD1	14	many	TRBV7-2	TGTGCCAGCAGACCGGGACAGGGTATCTACGAGCAGTACTTC	CASRPGQGIYEQYF
TRBJ2-2	.	14	.	TRBV10-3	TGTGCCGCGACTGGGGGGGGCTCATCCGGGGAGCTGTTTTTT	CAATGGGSSGELFF
TRBJ2-7	.	14	.	TRBV18	TGTGCCAGCTCACTGAGACAAGGGCCCTACGAGCAGTACTTC	CASSLRQGPYEQYF
TRBJ2-7	.	16	few	TRBV28	TGTGCCAGCAGTCAACCCGGTACCCCCGGTTCCTACGAGCAGTACTTC	CASSQPGTPGSYEQYF
TRBJ1-2	.	14	few	TRBV7-2	TGTGCCAGCAGACCTGGACAGCCCGTTGGAGGCTACACCTTC	CASRPGQPVGGYTF
TRBJ2-4	.	13	.	TRBV19	TGTGCCAGTAGTATCGGCAGAAGGGGCATTCAGTACTTC	CASSIGRRGIQYF
TRBJ2-1	.	13	.	TRBV28	TGTGCCAGCAGTTCGAACCGGGAGTCCGAGCAGTTCTTC	CASSSNRESEQFF
TRBJ1-6	.	13	many	TRBV28	TGTGCCAGCAGTTTACCCTTGGGTTCACCCCTCCACTTT	CASSLPLGSPLHF
TRBJ1-6	.	15	many	TRBV7-2	TGTGCCAGCAGCTCTAGCGCAGGGCTGAATTCACCCCTCCACTTT	CASSSSAGLNSPLHF
TRBJ2-1	.	13	.	TRBV18	TGTGCCAGCTCACCCACCCCAGGCAATGAGCAGTTCTTC	CASSPTPGNEQFF
TRBJ2-7	TRBD1	14	many	TRBV7-2	TGTGCCAGCAGCCCCGGGACAGGGAATCCGCTGCAGTACTTC	CASSPGTGNPLQYF
TRBJ2-7	TRBD1	13	.	TRBV6-8	TGTGCCAGCAGCTCGGACAGGAACTACGAGCAGTACTTC	CASSSDRNYEQYF
TRBJ2-7	.	15	.	TRBV10-3	TGTGCCATCAGTGGATTAGAGGCAGGGATGGGCGAGCAGTACTTC	CAISGLEAGMGEQYF
TRBJ2-7	TRBD1	15	.	TRBV6-2/TRBV6-3	TGTGCCAGCAGTTACTCGTCCCAGGGGGCCTACGAGCAGTACTTC	CASSYSSQGAYEQYF
TRBJ2-7	.	16	.	TRBV4-1	TGCGCCAGCAGCCAAGAATGGGTAGGGGCGGCCTACGAGCAGTACTTC	CASSQEWVGAAYEQYF
TRBJ2-2	.	16	once	TRBV6-4	TGTGCCAGCAGTGATCAGGGTTCTTGGTACACCGGGGAGCTGTTTTTT	CASSDQGSWYTGELFF
TRBJ1-6	TRBD1	15	.	TRBV20-1	TGCAGTGCTAGACGGACAGGGGGACCCGATTCACCCCTCCACTTT	CSARRTGGPDSPLHF
TRBJ2-2	.	13	few	TRBV7-3	TGTGCCAGCAGCTTAAGTTCTGGCGGGGAGCTGTTTTTT	CASSLSSGGELFF
TRBJ2-2	TRBD2	19	few	TRBV7-2	TGTGCCAGCAGACACCCCCCACGCAGACTAGCGGGGAACACCGGGGAGCTGTTTTTT	CASRHPPRRLAGNTGELFF
TRBJ2-2	TRBD1	17	many	TRBV11-2	TGTGCCAGCAGATCCATTAGAGGGGGCAAGAACACCGGGGAGCTGTTTTTT	CASRSIRGGKNTGELFF
TRBJ1-2	TRBD1	15	few	TRBV10-3	TGTGCCATCAGTCGAGGACAGGGGCTAAATTATGGCTACACCTTC	CAISRGQGLNYGYTF
TRBJ2-5	TRBD1	15	.	TRBV18	TGTGCCAGCTCACCACAAAGGGACAGTCAAGAGACCCAGTACTTC	CASSPQRDSQETQYF
TRBJ2-3	.	16	many	TRBV7-2	TGTGCCAGCAGCTTGTCTCGCGGGCTTCGGGCAGATACGCAGTATTTT	CASSLSRGLRADTQYF
TRBJ1-2	TRBD1	14	many	TRBV28	TGTGCCACCCGGGGACAGGGAACTTTCTATGGCTACACCTTC	CATRGQGTFYGYTF
TRBJ1-2	.	11	.	TRBV12-3/TRBV12-4	TGTGCCAGCGGGGGGTGGACGGACTACACCTTC	CASGGWTDYTF
TRBJ2-7	.	14	many	TRBV7-2	TGTGCCAGCAGCTTATCCACTAGCTCCTACGAGCAGTACTTC	CASSLSTSSYEQYF
TRBJ2-1	.	16	.	TRBV9	TGTGCCAGCAGCCCCCGTCGGCTTACTCCCTACAATGAGCAGTTCTTC	CASSPRRLTPYNEQFF
TRBJ2-7	.	14	few	TRBV27	TGTGCCAGCAGTTTTAGGGACACATCCTACGAGCAGTACTTC	CASSFRDTSYEQYF
TRBJ2-3	.	13	few	TRBV29-1	TGCAGCTCCGTTGGATCTTTGGCAGATACGCAGTATTTT	CSSVGSLADTQYF
TRBJ2-7	TRBD2	14	many	TRBV25-1	TGTGCCAGCAGTGCCCGAGCGGGGGGCAGGGAGCAGTACTTC	CASSARAGGREQYF
TRBJ2-1	TRBD2	15	many	TRBV7-2	TGTGCCAGCAGCTTAGGGTTCGCGGGGGGAAATGAGCAGTTCTTC	CASSLGFAGGNEQFF
TRBJ2-5	.	22	many	TRBV7-8	TGTGCCAGCAGCGAACTGTGGCGATTGGTGGGTGAGGACCAATTGTACCAAGAGACCCAGTACTTC	CASSELWRLVGEDQLYQETQYF
TRBJ2-5	TRBD2	15	many	TRBV29-1	TGCAGCGCTCTCGGGGCTAGCGGGGGTATGGAGACCCAGTACTTC	CSALGASGGMETQYF
TRBJ2-3	TRBD1	15	many	TRBV7-2	TGTGCCAGCAGCCCCTACAGGGGTGGACTAGATACGCAGTATTTT	CASSPYRGGLDTQYF
TRBJ1-2	.	12	.	TRBV11-2	TGTGCCAGCAGCTTAGTTAACTATGGCTACACCTTC	CASSLVNYGYTF
TRBJ1-6	TRBD1	14	many	TRBV7-8	TGTGCCAGCAGCTCCGGGACAGGGACGGCACCCCTCCACTTT	CASSSGTGTAPLHF
TRBJ2-3	TRBD2	17	.	TRBV20-1	TGCAGTGCTTATGGCCTAGCGGGGATCGGTGGCACAGATACGCAGTATTTT	CSAYGLAGIGGTDTQYF
TRBJ2-3	TRBD2	15	.	TRBV5-8	TGTGCCTCCAGACTAGCGGGGCAACTCACAGATACGCAGTATTTT	CASRLAGQLTDTQYF